This T cell receptor beta chain was found in a study of read filtering for tumor transcriptome and immune sequencing. For the study at large: Per sample, TCR-region reads ranged about 4.05 to 11 million by IR-seq, roughly 85 to 1273 by RNA-seq.

The library was built from 400 ng RNA with molecular barcoded adaptors for alpha/delta and beta/gamma chains. TCRdb called the reads again in MiXCR, with one record for every CDR3 protein. The sample lists 40,000 to 55,000 distinct CDR3 sequences, approximately 18% occurring once. Per the germline V gene, CDR1 is SQVTM and CDR2 is ANQGSEA. CDR3 length equals 15 residues. This clonotype was observed many times. The target antigen is unknown. The junction does not match germline at one end; this may be a read error. General study points: This fraction held mixed bone marrow immune cells after CD138-negative sorting.

This TCR came from a donor aged 40 or over with multiple myeloma. The sequenced material came from a population of CD138-negative cells sorted from bone marrow. The chain recombines TRBV29-1 with TRBJ1-4; D is possibly TRBD1 (6 bases). This chain's CDR3 is CSVVGGGQNNEKLFF. In nucleotides, the CDR3 is TGTAGCGTTGTAGGGGGAGGGCAGAATAATGAAAAACTGTTTTTT.